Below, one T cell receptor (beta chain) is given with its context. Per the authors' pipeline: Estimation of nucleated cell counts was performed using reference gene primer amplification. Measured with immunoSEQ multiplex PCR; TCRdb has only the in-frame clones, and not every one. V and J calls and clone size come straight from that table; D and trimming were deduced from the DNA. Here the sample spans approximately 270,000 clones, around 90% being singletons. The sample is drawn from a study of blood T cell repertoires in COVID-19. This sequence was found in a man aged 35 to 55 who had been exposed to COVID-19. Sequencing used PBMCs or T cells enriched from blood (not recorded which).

In DNA, the CDR3 is TGTGCCACCAGCAGAGGGGTAATAGCACAGCCCCAGCATTTT. This gives the protein CATSRGVIAQPQHF. The chain has TRBV15 and TRBJ1-5; D unresolved. This CDR3 contains 14 residues. Trimming left V 1 base short and J 7 bases short, with 11 bases between. Germline V gives CDR1 LNHNV, CDR2 YYDKDF (reference sequence). The whole variable domain, filled in from reference TRBV15 and TRBJ1-5, reads DAMVIQNPRYQVTQFGKPVTLSCSQTLNHNVMYWYQQKSSQAPKLLFHYYDKDFNNEADTPDNFQSRRPNTSFCFLDIRSPGLGDTAMYLCATSRGVIAQPQHFGDGTRLSIL.